Below, 27 T cell receptor beta chains from the same sample are listed, as sequenced in a study of STAT5B mutations in CD4+ large granular lymphocyte leukemia (dated by TCRdb to 2022 to 2024). Libraries came from the immunoSEQ multiplex PCR assay. This is the immuneACCESS table as TCRdb keeps it, with only in-frame sequences that have V and J called. A part of the clones is gone; compared with another copy, unresolved V genes explain less than half, and the rest is unexplained. This sample lists some 28,000 clones; 70% to 75% were detected once. Over 3% of the sample rests with the top ten. Sequencing was performed on CD4+ T cells from blood buffy coats. The receptors were gathered from a human donor in good health.

J is TRBJ2-2 and V is TRBV9; D is possibly TRBD2 (5 bases). V lost 0 bases to trimming and J lost 3 bases, with 18 bases between them. The length of the CDR3 is 18 residues. The germline V gene encodes CDR1 SGDLS and CDR2 YYNGEE. In DNA form, the CDR3 reads TGTGCCAGCAGCGTAGTTCCTGGAGGCAGGACCCACACCGGGGAGCTGTTTTTT. As protein: CASSVVPGGRTHTGELFF.

V usage is TRBV7-2 and J usage is TRBJ1-2; D unresolved. The germline CDR1 and CDR2 sequences are SGHTA and FQGNSA. The CDR3 consists of 15 residues. V gave up 1 base and J gave up 2 bases, with 11 bases separating them. The CDR3 here is CASSLGRPQNYGYTF. CDR3 nucleotides: TGTGCCAGCAGCTTAGGACGGCCGCAGAACTATGGCTACACCTTC.

The chain employs TRBV28 and TRBJ1-5, with TRBD1 matching 9 bases. The V segment lost 7 bases and the J segment 0 bases; nucleotides outside the gene matches: 16. Looked up from germline, CDR1 is MDHEN and CDR2 is SYDVKM. The length of the CDR3 is 19 residues. CDR3 in DNA: TGTGCCAGCATTAGAAACCCGGGACAGGGTATAGGTAGCAATCAGCCCCAGCATTTT. It translates to CASIRNPGQGIGSNQPQHF. The complete variable domain, with remaining parts taken from reference TRBV28 and TRBJ1-5, reads DVKVTQSSRYLVKRTGEKVFLECVQDMDHENMFWYRQDPGLGLRLIYFSYDVKMKEKGDIPEGYSVSREKKERFSLILESASTNQTSMYLCASIRNPGQGIGSNQPQHFGDGTRLSIL.

This sequence joins TRBV10-3 and TRBJ2-4; no firm D call. Germline assignment: CDR1 ENHRY and CDR2 SYGVKD. The CDR3 spans 16 residues. V gave up 0 bases and J gave up 0 bases, with 9 bases separating them. CDR3 bases: TGTGCCATCAGTGAGTCGACGGAACCAGCCAAAAACATTCAGTACTTC. As protein: CAISESTEPAKNIQYF.

The chain uses TRBV25-1 and TRBJ1-4, with TRBD1 identical over 8 bases. The length of the CDR3 is 13 residues. Per the germline V gene, CDR1 is MGHDK and CDR2 is SYGVNS. The junction had 2 bases not matched to a gene; V was cut back by 4 bases and J by 7 bases. The CDR3: CASSAGQGEKLFF. The CDR3 DNA sequence: TGTGCCAGCAGTGCCGGACAGGGTGAAAAACTGTTTTTT.

The V gene is TRBV19, the J gene TRBJ1-5; D is possibly TRBD1 (6 bases). Germline CDR1 and CDR2: LNHDA and SQIVND (reference sequence). The V end was cut by 6 bases, the J end by 6 bases, with 12 bases between. The CDR3 has 13 residues. CDR3 bases: TGTGCCAGTAGCGAGACAGGCTTTCAGCCCCAGCATTTT. The encoded protein is CASSETGFQPQHF.

This clone is labeled as medium-sized. In DNA form, the CDR3 reads TGTGCCAGTAGTGCTGAACAGCTTAATGAAAAACTGTTTTTT. Residues: CASSAEQLNEKLFF. V gene TRBV19 combines with J gene TRBJ1-4; D gene ambiguous. The germline V gene has CDR1 LNHDA and CDR2 SQIVND (reference sequence). V was shortened by 5 bases and J by 4 bases, with 11 bases between the two germline ends. There are 14 residues in the CDR3.

The CDR3 reads CATRTNRDRAYNEQFF. In DNA, the CDR3 is TGCGCCACCCGGACAAACCGGGACAGGGCCTACAATGAGCAGTTCTTC. The chain carries TRBV5-1 and TRBJ2-1, with 9 bases fitting TRBD1. The V segment lost 9 bases and the J segment 2 bases; nucleotides outside the gene matches: 12. The CDR3 is 16 amino acids. Germline V CDR1 and CDR2: SGHRS, YFSETQ.

V and J are TRBV6-1 and TRBJ1-5; D ambiguous. The V end was cut by 8 bases, the J end by 3 bases, with 11 bases between. This CDR3 has 13 amino acids. Germline CDR1 and CDR2: MNHNS and SASEGT. CDR3 amino acids: CASASANNQPQHF. CDR3 sequence (DNA): TGTGCCAGCGCATCAGCAAACAATCAGCCCCAGCATTTT.

This CDR3 is CASSSIPPLAYEQYF. CDR3 DNA: TGTGCCAGCAGTTCCATCCCTCCGCTAGCCTACGAGCAGTACTTC. This sequence joins TRBV28 and TRBJ2-7; D is undetermined. Germline lookup yields CDR1 MDHEN and CDR2 SYDVKM. Trimming took off 4 bases at V and 2 bases at J, with 15 bases between the two ends. The CDR3 is made up of 15 amino acids.

The chain recombines TRBV18 with TRBJ2-1; 10 positions match TRBD2. Germline values: CDR1 KGHSH, CDR2 LQKENI. The V gene end was trimmed by 2 bases and the J gene end by 5 bases; junction bases not matched to a gene: 9. The CDR3 runs 17 residues. The CDR3: CASSPSLAGGVDNEQFF. CDR3 DNA: TGTGCCAGCTCACCATCCTTAGCGGGAGGCGTCGACAATGAGCAGTTCTTC.

The V call is TRBV5-1, the J call TRBJ1-4, with a possible D match to TRBD1 (5 bases). Trimming removed 4 bases from V and 8 bases from J, with 21 bases in between. Germline V CDR1 and CDR2: SGHRS, YFSETQ. The CDR3 has 16 residues. The chain's CDR3 is CASSPQGAPELEKLFF. The CDR3 bases are TGCGCCAGCAGCCCCCAAGGGGCACCAGAGCTAGAAAAACTGTTTTTT. Drawing the rest from reference TRBV5-1 and TRBJ1-4, the complete variable domain is KAGVTQTPRYLIKTRGQQVTLSCSPISGHRSVSWYQQTPGQGLQFLFEYFSETQRNKGNFPGRFSGRQFSNSRSEMNVSTLELGDSALYLCASSPQGAPELEKLFFGSGTQLSVL.

The V gene is TRBV7-2, the J gene TRBJ2-2; D not certain. The CDR3 sequence is 12 residues long. Germline assignment: CDR1 SGHTA and CDR2 FQGNSA. Trimming pared 3 bases from V and 6 bases from J, leaving 5 bases between. CDR3 bases: TGTGCCAGCAGCTTCCCCCCCGGGGAGCTGTTTTTT. Amino acid sequence: CASSFPPGELFF.

This clone was seen more than once but under ten times. This chain connects TRBV27 to TRBJ2-7; 8 bases agree with TRBD1. This CDR3 has 13 residues. With 7 bases clipped from V and 1 base from J, the junction kept 3 bases outside the gene matches. Germline CDR1 and CDR2: MNHEY and SMNVEV (reference sequence). This chain's CDR3 is CASMGTGSYEQYF. As DNA, the CDR3 is TGTGCCAGCATGGGGACAGGATCCTACGAGCAGTACTTC.

The V and J genes are TRBV10-3 and TRBJ2-1; 7 bases agree with TRBD2. Germline CDR1 is ENHRY and CDR2 is SYGVKD. The CDR3 contains 14 residues. Germline trimming cut 2 bases from V and 8 bases from J; bases unmatched to any gene: 6. The CDR3 loop reads CAISEGRAADEQFF. In nucleotides, the CDR3 is TGTGCCATCAGTGAGGGGAGGGCGGCCGATGAGCAGTTCTTC.

J is TRBJ2-7 and V is TRBV4-2; perhaps TRBD1 as D (7 bases). V was trimmed by 0 bases and J by 3 bases, leaving 18 bases between them. Germline CDR1 and CDR2: LGHNA and YNFKEQ. The CDR3 is 17 amino acids. The CDR3 loop reads CASSQEYPEGAYYEQYF. CDR3 DNA sequence: TGTGCCAGCAGCCAAGAGTATCCGGAGGGGGCATACTACGAGCAGTACTTC.

CDR3 residues: CSARLEPLQYF. In nucleotides, the CDR3 is TGCAGTGCAAGACTAGAACCCCTGCAGTATTTT. This chain joins TRBV20-1 and TRBJ2-3, with D possibly TRBD2 on 6 matching bases. CDR3 length equals 11 residues. V was trimmed by 6 bases and J by 11 bases, leaving 15 bases between them. Germline CDR1 reads DFQATT; CDR2 reads SNEGSKA (reference sequence).

This clone was picked up one time. The chain recombines TRBV5-1 with TRBJ2-3, with 10 nucleotides matching TRBD1. The CDR3 sequence is 16 residues long. The V gene's germline CDR1 is SGHRS and CDR2 YFSETQ. V lost 7 bases, J lost 4 bases, and 12 bases stayed unmatched. CDR3 sequence: CASELQTGGSADTQYF. CDR3 DNA: TGCGCCAGCGAGTTACAGACAGGGGGCTCTGCAGATACGCAGTATTTT.

This clone was seen a handful of times. The V gene is TRBV30, the J gene TRBJ1-1, with D unresolved. Trimming pared 0 bases from V and 4 bases from J, leaving 15 bases between. CDR1 is GTSNPN and CDR2 is SVGIG in the germline V gene (reference sequence). The CDR3 length is 15 residues. The CDR3 DNA reads TGTGCCTGGAGTGTACGACGGACTTTGTCCACTGAAGCTTTCTTT. It yields the protein CAWSVRRTLSTEAFF.

The chain combines TRBV5-1 with TRBJ1-6; no reliable D call. Trimming left V 1 base short and J 7 bases short, with 15 bases between. The V gene's germline CDR1 is SGHRS and CDR2 YFSETQ. The CDR3 is made up of 16 amino acids. The CDR3 reads CASSLNPPRVNSPLHF. In DNA, the CDR3 is TGCGCCAGCAGCTTGAATCCGCCACGGGTCAATTCACCCCTCCACTTT.

V is TRBV12-5 and J is TRBJ2-1; D might be TRBD2 (6 bases). Germline CDR1 reads LGHNT; CDR2 reads FRNRAP. V shed 5 bases and J shed 7 bases, with 12 bases lying between them. This CDR3 is 13 amino acids long. CDR3 bases: TGTGCTAGTGGTGCGCGGGGACCGAATGAGCAGTTCTTC. Residues: CASGARGPNEQFF.

V gene TRBV10-3 combines with J gene TRBJ1-4; D possibly corresponds to TRBD1 (5 bases). Germline CDR1 ENHRY, CDR2 SYGVKD. Trimming took 2 bases from V and 13 from J, leaving 14 bases between them. The CDR3 is made up of 13 amino acids. DNA for the CDR3: TGTGCCATCAGTGAGGTAGGCAGGGAAGGACTGTTTTTT. This translates into CAISEVGREGLFF.

The chain is built from TRBV19 and TRBJ2-2; maybe TRBD2 (7 bases). The V and J ends lost 7 bases and 4 bases respectively, with 16 bases between them. Germline V CDR1 and CDR2: LNHDA, SQIVND (reference sequence). The CDR3 runs 15 residues. CDR3 sequence reads: CASNRGGVRTGELFF. For the CDR3, the DNA is TGTGCCAGTAATAGGGGGGGGGTTCGCACCGGGGAGCTGTTTTTT.

J is TRBJ2-3 and V is TRBV28; 7 bases map to TRBD2. CDR3 length: 15 amino acids. Germline trimming cut 4 bases from V and 4 bases from J; bases unmatched to any gene: 8. Germline V gene data show CDR1 as MDHEN and CDR2 as SYDVKM. The CDR3 loop reads CASSSYAGDPDTQYF. The DNA for the CDR3 is TGTGCCAGCAGTTCCTATGCGGGAGATCCAGATACGCAGTATTTT.

The chain links TRBV18 to TRBJ2-2; 8 positions match TRBD1. This CDR3 region has 15 residues. The V and J ends lost 10 bases and 4 bases, in that order; junction bases with no gene match: 11. Germline V CDR1 and CDR2: KGHSH, LQKENI. The CDR3 coding sequence is TGTGCCACCATCCCCACGGGACAGGTCACCGGGGAGCTGTTTTTT. Its protein product is CATIPTGQVTGELFF.

The CDR3: CASSFQWGRGLVGTDTQYF. The CDR3 region has the DNA TGTGCCAGCAGTTTTCAGTGGGGGAGGGGGTTAGTTGGAACAGATACGCAGTATTTT. The chain is built from TRBV27 and TRBJ2-3; the D gene is possibly TRBD2 (7 bases). The V gene's germline CDR1 is MNHEY and CDR2 SMNVEV (reference sequence). Trimming pared 3 bases from V and 3 bases from J, leaving 25 bases between. This CDR3 spans 19 amino acids.

The chain couples TRBV5-4 to TRBJ1-2; TRBD1 aligns across 11 bases. This CDR3 has 13 residues. After removal of 5 bases from V and 8 bases from J, the junction contained 5 bases not matched to a gene. The germline gives CDR1 SGHNT, CDR2 YYREEE (reference sequence). The CDR3 sequence: CASRLDRGLGYTF. For the CDR3, the DNA is TGTGCCAGCAGACTGGACAGGGGGCTCGGCTACACCTTC.